Listed below are T cell receptor beta chains from one sample, sequenced in a study of blood T cells in healthy people across ages. A single record per CDR3 protein comes from TCRdb applying MiXCR to the 5' RACE reads. The table records about 1.1 million distinct CDR3 sequences, roughly two fifths of them present only once. Sequencing was carried out using blood. Source of these receptors: a man between 18 and 35 years old in good health. The CDR3 runs from the conserved cysteine through the conserved F or W. The D gene is left open where the match is weak. Expanded clones are given a class, and other clones once, few, many or no size at all.

D: TRBD1; J: TRBJ2-7; size: NA; V: TRBV5-5; CDR3: CASSLGSWRTGIYNEQYF; DNA: TGTGCCAGCAGCTTGGGATCTTGGAGGACAGGGATCTACAATGAGCAGTACTTC
D: NA; J: TRBJ2-2; size: few; V: TRBV12-3/TRBV12-4; CDR3: CAVRANTGELFF; DNA: TGTGCCGTACGGGCGAACACCGGGGAGCTGTTTTTT
D: TRBD1; J: TRBJ2-7; size: NA; V: TRBV28; CDR3: CASSTRGPYSYEQYF; DNA: TGTGCCAGCAGTACCAGGGGGCCGTACTCCTACGAGCAGTACTTC
D: TRBD1; J: TRBJ1-4; size: NA; V: TRBV4-1; CDR3: CASSRPGQGLKKLFF; DNA: TGCGCCAGCAGCCGGCCGGGACAGGGGCTGAAAAAACTGTTTTTT
D: TRBD1; J: TRBJ1-4; size: NA; V: TRBV11-2; CDR3: CASSWGDRDNEKLFF; DNA: TGTGCCAGCAGCTGGGGGGACAGGGATAATGAAAAACTGTTTTTT
D: NA; J: TRBJ1-2; size: NA; V: TRBV7-9; CDR3: CASSEPMNSNYGYTF; DNA: TGTGCCAGCAGCGAACCAATGAACTCTAACTATGGCTACACCTTC
D: NA; J: TRBJ2-3; size: once; V: TRBV20-1; CDR3: CSALFPVLKRTTDTQYF; DNA: TGCAGTGCTCTTTTCCCGGTCCTAAAGCGGACCACAGATACGCAGTATTTT
D: NA; J: TRBJ2-1; size: NA; V: TRBV4-2; CDR3: CASSRFGPGRNEQFF; DNA: TGTGCCAGCAGCCGCTTCGGACCTGGCCGCAATGAGCAGTTCTTC
D: NA; J: TRBJ2-3; size: NA; V: TRBV11-1; CDR3: CAILLSETTDTQYF; DNA: TGTGCCATCCTTTTGAGCGAGACCACAGATACGCAGTATTTT
D: NA; J: TRBJ2-5; size: NA; V: TRBV29-1; CDR3: CSVSSFVEEETQYF; DNA: TGCAGCGTTAGTTCATTCGTGGAGGAAGAGACCCAGTACTTC
D: TRBD1; J: TRBJ1-4; size: NA; V: TRBV27; CDR3: CASSLQGGLYEKLFF; DNA: TGTGCCAGCAGTCTTCAGGGGGGTCTTTATGAAAAACTGTTTTTT
D: NA; J: TRBJ1-2; size: NA; V: TRBV2; CDR3: CASSVMGYGYTF; DNA: TGTGCCAGCAGTGTGATGGGCTATGGCTACACCTTC
D: TRBD1; J: TRBJ1-5; size: NA; V: TRBV9; CDR3: CASSATGGWNQPQHF; DNA: TGTGCCAGCAGCGCGACAGGGGGATGGAATCAGCCCCAGCATTTT
D: NA; J: TRBJ2-3; size: NA; V: TRBV5-6; CDR3: CASSLYYKVLPGDTGTQYF; DNA: TGTGCCAGCAGCTTATACTACAAGGTGTTGCCGGGCGACACAGGTACGCAGTATTTT